Listed below are T cell receptor beta chains from one sample, sequenced in a study of cytomegalovirus exposure and HLA in healthy donors. The assay was immunoSEQ multiplex PCR, and TCRdb's table has in-frame clones only and misses some. The sample lists some 160,000 clones, roughly 9.4% occurring once. The sample taken for sequencing was PBMCs. The receptor set was obtained from a male donor in good health and CMV-seronegative. CDR3s include the opening cysteine and the closing phenylalanine or tryptophan. Fields, in order: V gene, D gene, clone size, J gene, CDR3 DNA, CDR3 protein. D genes are given only for firm matches. The size field is filled for only some rows; it gives once, few, many or a size class.

v_gene: TRBV10-3; d_gene: NA; abundance: few; j_gene: TRBJ1-4; CDR3nt: TGTGCCATCAGTGCCAACATCCGGGAAAATGAAAAACTGTTTTTT; CDR3aa: CAISANIRENEKLFF
v_gene: TRBV7-2; d_gene: NA; abundance: NA; j_gene: TRBJ1-1; CDR3nt: TGTGCCAGCAGCTTTCAGGGAACTGAAGCTTTCTTT; CDR3aa: CASSFQGTEAFF
v_gene: TRBV14; d_gene: NA; abundance: NA; j_gene: TRBJ1-2; CDR3nt: TGTGCCAGCAGCCAAGGACAGGCAAGGGGCGGCTACACCTTC; CDR3aa: CASSQGQARGGYTF
v_gene: TRBV27; d_gene: NA; abundance: few; j_gene: TRBJ2-7; CDR3nt: TGTGCCAGCAGAAAACCCGGGACACCCACCTACGAGCAGTACTTC; CDR3aa: CASRKPGTPTYEQYF
v_gene: TRBV7-8; d_gene: TRBD1; abundance: few; j_gene: TRBJ1-5; CDR3nt: TGTGCCAGCAGCGGAGGGGGACAGGGGAGCAATCAGCCCCAGCATTTT; CDR3aa: CASSGGGQGSNQPQHF
v_gene: TRBV11-2; d_gene: NA; abundance: NA; j_gene: TRBJ2-3; CDR3nt: TGTGCCAGCAGCCTCTACAGGGCCGATCGCACAGATACGCAGTATTTT; CDR3aa: CASSLYRADRTDTQYF
v_gene: TRBV6-1; d_gene: NA; abundance: NA; j_gene: TRBJ1-2; CDR3nt: TGTGCCAGCAGGTATAGGGAGGTCGCCACATATGGCTACACCTTC; CDR3aa: CASRYREVATYGYTF
v_gene: TRBV4-3; d_gene: NA; abundance: NA; j_gene: TRBJ2-3; CDR3nt: TGCGCCAGCAGCCAGGAAGAAGCTAGGCGGATCACAGATACGCAGTATTTT; CDR3aa: CASSQEEARRITDTQYF
v_gene: TRBV7-6; d_gene: NA; abundance: NA; j_gene: TRBJ2-3; CDR3nt: TGTGCCAGCAGCTTAGTCTCGGCAGATACGCAGTATTTT; CDR3aa: CASSLVSADTQYF
v_gene: TRBV6-6; d_gene: NA; abundance: few; j_gene: TRBJ2-2; CDR3nt: TGTGCCAGCAGTTACTCGTACAGGGCGAGCACCGGGGAGCTGTTTTTT; CDR3aa: CASSYSYRASTGELFF
v_gene: TRBV19; d_gene: NA; abundance: NA; j_gene: TRBJ1-1; CDR3nt: TGTGCCAGTAGTATCTCCGAGGAGGGAGCTTTCTTT; CDR3aa: CASSISEEGAFF
v_gene: TRBV30; d_gene: TRBD2; abundance: NA; j_gene: TRBJ2-1; CDR3nt: TGTGCCTGGACCTCGGGACTAGCGGCAATTAGCTCCTACAATGAGCAGTTCTTC; CDR3aa: CAWTSGLAAISSYNEQFF
v_gene: TRBV11-2; d_gene: NA; abundance: NA; j_gene: TRBJ1-5; CDR3nt: TGTGCCAGCAGCTTAGGTTCGGGGGAGGGCAATCAGCCCCAGCATTTT; CDR3aa: CASSLGSGEGNQPQHF
v_gene: TRBV29-1; d_gene: TRBD1; abundance: NA; j_gene: TRBJ2-2; CDR3nt: TGCAGCGTTGGACAGGGCACCGGGGAGCTGTTTTTT; CDR3aa: CSVGQGTGELFF
v_gene: TRBV7-8; d_gene: TRBD1; abundance: NA; j_gene: TRBJ1-5; CDR3nt: TGTGCCAGCAGCCTTGGACAGGGGGCCTATAGCAATCAGCCCCAGCATTTT; CDR3aa: CASSLGQGAYSNQPQHF
v_gene: TRBV10-3; d_gene: TRBD2; abundance: NA; j_gene: TRBJ2-5; CDR3nt: TGTGCCATCGGTGGGGCGGGAGGGCCAAGAGAGACCCAGTACTTC; CDR3aa: CAIGGAGGPRETQYF
v_gene: TRBV29-1; d_gene: NA; abundance: few; j_gene: TRBJ2-2; CDR3nt: TGCAGCGTTGAAGAGACAACCCTCACCGGGGAGCTGTTTTTT; CDR3aa: CSVEETTLTGELFF
v_gene: TRBV2; d_gene: NA; abundance: few; j_gene: TRBJ1-2; CDR3nt: TGTGCCAGCAGTGAAGCGGCCTATGGCTACACCTTC; CDR3aa: CASSEAAYGYTF
v_gene: TRBV4-3; d_gene: NA; abundance: NA; j_gene: TRBJ1-4; CDR3nt: TGCGCCAGCAGCCAAGAATTGGAGGTCAGGGGTAATGAAAAACTGTTTTTT; CDR3aa: CASSQELEVRGNEKLFF
v_gene: TRBV7-8; d_gene: TRBD1; abundance: NA; j_gene: TRBJ2-1; CDR3nt: TGTGCCAGCACCAGAGGACAGGGGTTGTTCGAAGAGCAGTTCTTC; CDR3aa: CASTRGQGLFEEQFF
v_gene: TRBV18; d_gene: TRBD1; abundance: NA; j_gene: TRBJ1-6; CDR3nt: TGTGCCAGCTCTTCCGGGACAGAGAGTTCACCCCTCCACTTT; CDR3aa: CASSSGTESSPLHF
v_gene: TRBV28; d_gene: TRBD1; abundance: NA; j_gene: TRBJ1-1; CDR3nt: TGTGCCAGCAGTTTAAGCCAGGGGGCGCGGGACACTGAAGCTTTCTTT; CDR3aa: CASSLSQGARDTEAFF
v_gene: TRBV10-3; d_gene: NA; abundance: NA; j_gene: TRBJ2-7; CDR3nt: TGTGCCATCAGCCCCCTGTCAGGGGCGTACGAGCAGTACTTC; CDR3aa: CAISPLSGAYEQYF
v_gene: TRBV4-3; d_gene: NA; abundance: few; j_gene: TRBJ2-7; CDR3nt: TGCGCCAGCAGCCAAAGACGGGGGGCGGGAAGCTACGAGCAGTACTTC; CDR3aa: CASSQRRGAGSYEQYF
v_gene: TRBV5-4; d_gene: NA; abundance: few; j_gene: TRBJ2-2; CDR3nt: TGTGCCAGCAGCCCGATGGAGGTACGGACCGGGGAGCTGTTTTTT; CDR3aa: CASSPMEVRTGELFF
v_gene: TRBV4-3; d_gene: NA; abundance: NA; j_gene: TRBJ2-5; CDR3nt: TGCGCCAGCAGCCAAGAATGGGCCCGAGAGACCCAGTACTTC; CDR3aa: CASSQEWARETQYF
v_gene: TRBV19; d_gene: NA; abundance: few; j_gene: TRBJ1-1; CDR3nt: TGTGCCAGTAGTATTGGGTCCGGTAGGGGGTTCACTGAAGCTTTCTTT; CDR3aa: CASSIGSGRGFTEAFF
v_gene: TRBV7-8; d_gene: NA; abundance: few; j_gene: TRBJ1-5; CDR3nt: TGTGCCAGCAGCTTAGGAGGGCAGATCAATCAGCCCCAGCATTTT; CDR3aa: CASSLGGQINQPQHF
v_gene: TRBV30; d_gene: TRBD2; abundance: many; j_gene: TRBJ2-2; CDR3nt: TGTGCCTGGAACCGGACTAGCGGGAACACCGGGGAGCTGTTTTTT; CDR3aa: CAWNRTSGNTGELFF